This TCR beta chain derives from a study of T cells in tumors after PD-1 blockade. Profiling relied on immunoSEQ multiplex PCR, and the TCRdb table lists in-frame clones only, not all of them. The data contain about 14,000 clones, roughly two thirds of them singletons. Germline assignment: CDR1 SGHRS and CDR2 YFSETQ. Trimming removed 3 bases at V and 0 bases at J, with 7 bases between. The CDR3 runs to 14 residues. On average, squamous cell carcinoma was sampled 31 days after treatment began. Genomic DNA template from tumor biopsies or peripheral blood, 616 ng to 6,004 ng input. This clone was seen more than once but under ten times. The sample carries other DNA sequences with the same CDR3.

The source material was tumor tissue, sampled after anti-PD-1 treatment. The genes are TRBV5-1 and TRBJ2-1; possible D gene TRBD1, 6 bases. This clonotype was obtained from a human donor with cutaneous squamous cell carcinoma. The CDR3 bases are TGCGCCAGCAGCTCGGACAGCTCCTACAATGAGCAGTTCTTC. Its protein is CASSSDSSYNEQFF. Variable domain in full (rest from reference TRBV5-1 and TRBJ2-1): KAGVTQTPRYLIKTRGQQVTLSCSPISGHRSVSWYQQTPGQGLQFLFEYFSETQRNKGNFPGRFSGRQFSNSRSEMNVSTLELGDSALYLCASSSDSSYNEQFFGPGTRLTVL.